One and the same sample provided the 3 T cell receptor beta chains below, sequenced in a study of immune evolution from preneoplasia to lung adenocarcinoma. Generated by immunoSEQ multiplex PCR, the TCRdb table keeps only in-frame clones and is missing some. The data hold thousands of clones, with around 78% observed a single time. What was sequenced was FFPE adjacent normal lung tissue. The source of these receptors is a person in their 70s with lung adenocarcinoma.

CDR3 sequence reads: CASSLVARVDTEAFF. The CDR3 region has the DNA TGTGCCAGCAGCTTGGTTGCCAGGGTTGACACTGAAGCTTTCTTT. V is TRBV5-4 and J is TRBJ1-1, with a possible D match to TRBD1 (5 bases). The germline V gene has CDR1 SGHNT and CDR2 YYREEE (reference sequence). Trimming took off 0 bases at V and 3 bases at J, with 12 bases between the two ends. This CDR3 has 15 amino acids.

This clone was counted once. The J gene is TRBJ1-5, the V gene TRBV5-8; D is ambiguous. The CDR3 is 14 amino acids. Deletions cut 4 bases from V and 8 bases from J, with 16 bases between. Germline lookup yields CDR1 SGHTS and CDR2 YDEGEE. The CDR3 coding sequence is TGTGCCAGCAGCCTGCTTGGGGTGAGAGAGCCCCAGCATTTT. Protein: CASSLLGVREPQHF.

The J gene is TRBJ2-3, the V gene TRBV7-8; D is ambiguous. Trimming cost V 5 bases and J 4 bases, with 13 bases left between them. This CDR3 comprises 14 residues. Germline CDR1 is SGHVS and CDR2 is FQNEAQ. CDR3 residues: CASSPGGGADTQYF. As DNA, the CDR3 is TGTGCCAGCAGCCCCGGTGGCGGAGCAGATACGCAGTATTTT.